Below are 13 T cell receptor beta chains sequenced from a single sample in a study of cytomegalovirus exposure and HLA in healthy donors. The PCR contained 60 Vbeta and 13 Jbeta primers. Some clones are missing from TCRdb's copy, which holds only in-frame ones; the method was immunoSEQ multiplex PCR. The repertoire includes about 140,000 clones, approximately 82% of them detected once, and 1.2% to 1.5% sits in the top ten. The sample taken for sequencing was PBMCs. Receptors originate from a man younger than 45 in good health and CMV-seropositive.

The chain employs TRBV6-5 and TRBJ2-5; D gene ambiguous. The J call is uncertain, as TRBJ2-7 better fits the DNA end. CDR3 length: 16 amino acids. Germline values: CDR1 MNHEY, CDR2 SVGAGI. The CDR3 is CASSYSGLGNDYEQYF. CDR3 sequence (DNA): TGTGCCAGCAGTTACTCAGGGCTGGGCAACGACTACGAGCAGTACTTC.

The genes are TRBV6-5 and TRBJ1-2, with 11 bases aligning to TRBD1. Trimming cost V 6 bases and J 2 bases; bases outside gene matches: 5. This CDR3 spans 15 amino acids. Germline CDR1 and CDR2: MNHEY and SVGAGI. The CDR3: CASSPGQGANYGYTF. CDR3 DNA sequence: TGTGCCAGCAGCCCCGGACAGGGGGCCAACTATGGCTACACCTTC.

This clone has just a few counts. The chain couples TRBV13 to TRBJ2-3, with 8 bases lining up with TRBD2. With V trimmed by 0 bases and J by 4 bases, 6 bases remained unmatched. Germline CDR1 PRHDT, CDR2 FYEKMQ (reference sequence). The CDR3 runs to 16 residues. In DNA, the CDR3 is TGTGCCAGCAGCTTAGGACGGGGGGGCTGGGCAGATACGCAGTATTTT. This sequence encodes CASSLGRGGWADTQYF.

Comment on this clone: One junction end does not reproduce the germline sequence, and a read error may be involved. The chain employs TRBV7-7 and TRBJ2-3; TRBD2 might be the D (6 bases). This CDR3 is 14 amino acids long. The germline gives CDR1 SSHAT, CDR2 FNYEAQ (reference sequence). For the CDR3, the DNA is TGTGCTAGCAGTCCGGGACTTATCACAGATACGCAGTATTTT. It encodes CASSPGLITDTQYF.

This clone was recorded a few times. J is TRBJ1-1 and V is TRBV5-6, with a tentative D call TRBD1 (6 bases). Germline CDR1 is SGHDT and CDR2 is YYEEEE. Trimming shortened V by 0 bases and J by 1 base, and 16 bases separated the two germline ends. The CDR3 is 17 residues long. The CDR3 region is CASSLVRGATSNTEAFF. CDR3 DNA: TGTGCCAGCAGCTTGGTTCGGGGGGCAACTTCGAACACTGAAGCTTTCTTT.

The sample holds one count of this clone. This rearrangement joins TRBV18 to TRBJ1-5; weak D call: TRBD1 (6 bases). Germline CDR1 KGHSH, CDR2 LQKENI. Deletions cut 1 base from V and 6 bases from J, with 13 bases between. The CDR3 extends over 15 amino acids. The CDR3 loop is CASSPRYREGQPQHF. The CDR3 DNA reads as TGTGCCAGCTCACCACGGTACAGGGAGGGTCAGCCCCAGCATTTT.

The rearrangement links TRBV28 to TRBJ2-1, with TRBD2 as a possible D gene (5 bases). Germline V lookup: CDR1 MDHEN, CDR2 SYDVKM. With 3 bases removed from V and 0 bases from J, the gap between germline ends came to 6 bases. The CDR3 runs 14 residues. CDR3 in DNA: TGTGCCAGCAGTTTGAGGGCCTCCTACAATGAGCAGTTCTTC. Encoded protein: CASSLRASYNEQFF.

The chain is built from TRBV7-8 and TRBJ1-1; TRBD1 might be the D (5 bases). Germline CDR1 SGHVS, CDR2 FQNEAQ. Trimming cost V 2 bases and J 1 base, with 8 bases left between them. CDR3 length: 14 residues. In DNA form, the CDR3 reads TGTGCCAGCAGCTTACGGGGGGAGAACACTGAAGCTTTCTTT. It encodes CASSLRGENTEAFF.

The chain couples TRBV28 to TRBJ2-3; TRBD2 matches at 9 bases. The CDR3 sequence is 15 residues long. Germline V gene lookup returns CDR1 MDHEN and CDR2 SYDVKM. Germline trimming cut 5 bases from V and 0 bases from J; bases unmatched to any gene: 3. The CDR3 sequence: CASSGRGGSTDTQYF. DNA of the CDR3: TGTGCCAGCAGTGGGCGGGGGGGTAGCACAGATACGCAGTATTTT.

V is TRBV5-1 and J is TRBJ1-4; 7 positions agree with TRBD1. Germline CDR1 reads SGHRS; CDR2 reads YFSETQ. CDR3 size: 20 residues. The junction had 14 bases not matched to a gene; V was cut back by 0 bases and J by 0 bases. This chain's CDR3 is CASSLGEVGRGSATNEKLFF. The CDR3 nucleotides are TGCGCCAGCAGCTTGGGGGAGGTCGGCAGGGGGTCGGCAACTAATGAAAAACTGTTTTTT. Full variable domain (missing parts from reference TRBV5-1 and TRBJ1-4): KAGVTQTPRYLIKTRGQQVTLSCSPISGHRSVSWYQQTPGQGLQFLFEYFSETQRNKGNFPGRFSGRQFSNSRSEMNVSTLELGDSALYLCASSLGEVGRGSATNEKLFFGSGTQLSVL.

A word on this clone: A read error may produce the germline difference seen at one junction end. This chain uses TRBV7-8 with TRBJ2-3; maybe TRBD1 (6 bases). The germline V gene has CDR1 SGHVS and CDR2 FQNEAQ. This CDR3 contains 11 residues. The CDR3 is CASSGGPIGNF. The CDR3 coding sequence is TGTGCCAGCAGTGGGGGCCCGATAGGGAATTTT.

This chain connects TRBV6-1 to TRBJ1-4, with D perhaps matching TRBD1 (6 bases). Germline V gives CDR1 MNHNS, CDR2 SASEGT. The V gene lost 7 bases and the J gene lost 4 bases, with 10 bases spanning the gap. The CDR3 contains 13 residues. This chain's CDR3 is CASMRQVNEKLFF. CDR3 nucleotide sequence: TGTGCCAGCATGAGACAGGTTAATGAAAAACTGTTTTTT.

This clone was recorded a few times. This sequence joins TRBV6-5 and TRBJ1-3; maybe TRBD1 (6 bases). Trimming removed 10 bases at V and 4 bases at J, with 17 bases between. The CDR3 has 14 residues. Germline V gene lookup returns CDR1 MNHEY and CDR2 SVGAGI. CDR3 sequence: CATLGGPNGNTIYF. The CDR3 DNA reads as TGTGCCACCCTCGGGGGGCCGAACGGAAACACCATATATTTT.